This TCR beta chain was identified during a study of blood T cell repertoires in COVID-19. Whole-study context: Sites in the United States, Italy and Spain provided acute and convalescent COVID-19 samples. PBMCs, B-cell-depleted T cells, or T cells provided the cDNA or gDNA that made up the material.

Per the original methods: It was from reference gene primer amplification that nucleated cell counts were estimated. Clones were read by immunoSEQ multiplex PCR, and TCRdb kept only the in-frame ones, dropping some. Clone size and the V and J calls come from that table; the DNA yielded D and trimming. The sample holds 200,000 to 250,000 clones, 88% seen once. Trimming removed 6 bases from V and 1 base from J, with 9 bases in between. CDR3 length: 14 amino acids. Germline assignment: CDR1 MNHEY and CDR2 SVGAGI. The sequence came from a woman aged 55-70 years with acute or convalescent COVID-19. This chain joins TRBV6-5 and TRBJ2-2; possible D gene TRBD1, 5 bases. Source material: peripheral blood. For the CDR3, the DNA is TGTGCCAGCAGATTAGACAGGAACACCGGGGAGCTGTTTTTT. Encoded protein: CASRLDRNTGELFF.